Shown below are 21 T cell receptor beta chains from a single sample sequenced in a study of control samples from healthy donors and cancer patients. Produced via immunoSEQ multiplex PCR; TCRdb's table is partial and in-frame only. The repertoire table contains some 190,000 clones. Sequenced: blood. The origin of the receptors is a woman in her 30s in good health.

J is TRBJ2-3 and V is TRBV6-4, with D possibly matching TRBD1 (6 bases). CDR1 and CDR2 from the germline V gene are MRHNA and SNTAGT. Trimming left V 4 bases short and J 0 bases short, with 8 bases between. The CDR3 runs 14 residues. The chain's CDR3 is CASSGGPSTDTQYF. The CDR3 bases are TGTGCCAGCAGTGGGGGGCCGAGCACAGATACGCAGTATTTT.

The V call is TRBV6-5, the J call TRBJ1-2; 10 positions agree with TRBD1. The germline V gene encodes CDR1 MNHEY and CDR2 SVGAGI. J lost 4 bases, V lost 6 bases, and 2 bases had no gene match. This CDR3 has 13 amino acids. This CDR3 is CASRRDRGYGYTF. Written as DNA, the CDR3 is TGTGCCAGCAGACGGGACAGGGGCTATGGCTACACCTTC.

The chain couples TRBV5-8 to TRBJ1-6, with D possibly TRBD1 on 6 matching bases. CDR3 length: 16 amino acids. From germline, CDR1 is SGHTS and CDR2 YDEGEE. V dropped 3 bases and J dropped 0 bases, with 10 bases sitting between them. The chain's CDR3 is CASSSDSPSYNSPLHF. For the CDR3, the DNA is TGTGCCAGCAGCTCGGACAGTCCCTCCTATAATTCACCCCTCCACTTT. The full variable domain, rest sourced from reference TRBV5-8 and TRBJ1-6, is EAGVTQSPTHLIKTRGQQATLRCSPISGHTSVYWYQQALGLGLQFLLWYDEGEERNRGNFPPRFSGRQFPNYSSELNVNALELEDSALYLCASSSDSPSYNSPLHFGNGTRLTVT.

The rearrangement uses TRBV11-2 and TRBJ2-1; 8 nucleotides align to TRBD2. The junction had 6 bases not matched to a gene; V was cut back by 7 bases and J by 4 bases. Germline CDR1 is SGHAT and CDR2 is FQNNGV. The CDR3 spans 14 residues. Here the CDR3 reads CASKESGGYNEQFF. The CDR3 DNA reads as TGTGCCAGCAAAGAGAGCGGGGGTTACAATGAGCAGTTCTTC. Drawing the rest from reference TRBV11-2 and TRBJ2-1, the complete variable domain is EAGVAQSPRYKIIEKRQSVAFWCNPISGHATLYWYQQILGQGPKLLIQFQNNGVVDDSQLPKDRFSAERLKGVDSTLKIQPAKLEDSAVYLCASKESGGYNEQFFGPGTRLTVL.

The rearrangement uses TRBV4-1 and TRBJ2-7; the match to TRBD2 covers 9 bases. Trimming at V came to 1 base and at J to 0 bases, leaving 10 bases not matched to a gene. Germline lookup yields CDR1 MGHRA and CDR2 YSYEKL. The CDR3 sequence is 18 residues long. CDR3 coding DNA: TGCGCCAGCAGCCAAGGGCTAGCGGGGATTTCTTTCTCCTACGAGCAGTACTTC. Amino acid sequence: CASSQGLAGISFSYEQYF.

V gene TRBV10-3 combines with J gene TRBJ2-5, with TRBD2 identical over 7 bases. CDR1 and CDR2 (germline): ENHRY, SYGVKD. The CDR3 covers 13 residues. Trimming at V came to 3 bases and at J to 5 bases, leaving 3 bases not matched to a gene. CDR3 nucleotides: TGTGCCATCAGTGAATGGGAGGGGGAGACCCAGTACTTC. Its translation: CAISEWEGETQYF.

The CDR3 sequence: CASSESGGTGGLGYTF. The CDR3 bases are TGTGCCAGCAGTGAAAGCGGGGGGACAGGGGGCCTTGGCTACACCTTC. The rearrangement links TRBV2 to TRBJ1-2, with TRBD1 matching over 12 bases. The germline V gene encodes CDR1 SNHLY and CDR2 FYNNEI. V trimming: 2 bases; J trimming: 7 bases; junction bases outside the gene matches: 8. The CDR3 length is 16 residues.

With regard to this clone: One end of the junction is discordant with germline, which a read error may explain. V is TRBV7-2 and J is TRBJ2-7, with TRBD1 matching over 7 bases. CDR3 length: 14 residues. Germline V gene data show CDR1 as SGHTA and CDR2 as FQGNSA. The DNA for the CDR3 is TGTGCCAGCAGCCTAAGGGACAGCACCTACGGGCAGTACTTC. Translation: CASSLRDSTYGQYF. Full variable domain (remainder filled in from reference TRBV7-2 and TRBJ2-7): GAGVSQSPSNKVTEKGKDVELRCDPISGHTALYWYRQSLGQGLEFLIYFQGNSAPDKSGLPSDRFSAERTGGSVSTLTIQRTQQEDSAVYLCASSLRDSTYGQYFGPGTRLTVT.

The CDR3 bases are TGTGCCAGCATTACCCAGGGGGCGGCTTCACCCCTCCACTTT. It codes for CASITQGAASPLHF. The rearrangement links TRBV2 to TRBJ1-6; 8 bases line up with TRBD1. J lost 9 bases, V lost 7 bases, and 8 bases had no gene match. The CDR3 has 14 amino acids. CDR1 and CDR2 from the germline V gene are SNHLY and FYNNEI.

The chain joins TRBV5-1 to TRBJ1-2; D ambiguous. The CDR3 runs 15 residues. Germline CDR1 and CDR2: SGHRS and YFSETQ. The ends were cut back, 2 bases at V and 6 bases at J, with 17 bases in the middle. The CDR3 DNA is TGCGCCAGCAGCTTAAGACCTGAAATGGACGATGGCTACACCTTC. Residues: CASSLRPEMDDGYTF.

CDR3 bases: TGTGCCAGCGGGCAGGTTTTCACTGAAGCTTTCTTT. It specifies CASGQVFTEAFF. This chain joins TRBV27 and TRBJ1-1, with D unresolved. The CDR3 totals 12 residues. V was pared by 8 bases and J by 4 bases, with 11 bases between. Germline CDR1 is MNHEY and CDR2 is SMNVEV (reference sequence).

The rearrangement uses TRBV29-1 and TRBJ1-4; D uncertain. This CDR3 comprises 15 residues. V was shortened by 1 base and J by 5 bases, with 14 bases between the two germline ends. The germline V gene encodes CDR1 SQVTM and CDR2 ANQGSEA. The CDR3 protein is CSVEGGPGLNEKLFF. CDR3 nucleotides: TGCAGCGTTGAAGGGGGTCCTGGGCTGAATGAAAAACTGTTTTTT.

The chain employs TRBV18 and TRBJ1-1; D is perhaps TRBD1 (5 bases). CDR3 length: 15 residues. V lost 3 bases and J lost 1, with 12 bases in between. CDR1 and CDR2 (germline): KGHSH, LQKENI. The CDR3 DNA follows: TGTGCCAGCTCACCCAATAATGGGGGGAACACTGAAGCTTTCTTT. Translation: CASSPNNGGNTEAFF.

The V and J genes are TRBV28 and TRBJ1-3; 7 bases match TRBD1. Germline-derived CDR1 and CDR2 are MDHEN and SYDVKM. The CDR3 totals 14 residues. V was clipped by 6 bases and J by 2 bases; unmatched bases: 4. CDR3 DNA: TGTGCCAGCAGAGCCGACAGGGCTGGAAACACCATATATTTT. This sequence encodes CASRADRAGNTIYF.

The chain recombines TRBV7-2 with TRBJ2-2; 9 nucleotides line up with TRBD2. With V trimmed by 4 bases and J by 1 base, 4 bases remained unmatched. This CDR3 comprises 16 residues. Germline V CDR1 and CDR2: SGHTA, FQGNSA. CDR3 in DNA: TGTGCCAGCAGCTCACTTAGCGGGGGGAACACCGGGGAGCTGTTTTTT. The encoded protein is CASSSLSGGNTGELFF.

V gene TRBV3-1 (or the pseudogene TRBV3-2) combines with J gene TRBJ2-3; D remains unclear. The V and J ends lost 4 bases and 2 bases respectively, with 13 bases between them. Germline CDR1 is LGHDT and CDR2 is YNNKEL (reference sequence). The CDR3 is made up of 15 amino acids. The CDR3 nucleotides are TGTGCCAGCAGCCCACGCCAAGGATTCACAGATACGCAGTATTTT. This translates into CASSPRQGFTDTQYF.

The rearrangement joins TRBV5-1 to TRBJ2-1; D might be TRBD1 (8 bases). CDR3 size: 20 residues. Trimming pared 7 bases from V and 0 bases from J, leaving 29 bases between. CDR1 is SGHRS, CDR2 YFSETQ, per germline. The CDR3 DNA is TGCGCCAGCTCCCAGCGCGGGAGACAGGGGTCCGATGGCTCCTACAATGAGCAGTTCTTC. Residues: CASSQRGRQGSDGSYNEQFF.

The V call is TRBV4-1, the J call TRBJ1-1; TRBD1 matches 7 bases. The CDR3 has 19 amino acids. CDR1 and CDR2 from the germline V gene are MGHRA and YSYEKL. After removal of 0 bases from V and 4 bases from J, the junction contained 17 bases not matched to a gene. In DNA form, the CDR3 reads TGCGCCAGCAGCCAAGATAGGTGGACACAGGGGACCCGGGGCACTGAAGCTTTCTTT. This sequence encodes CASSQDRWTQGTRGTEAFF.

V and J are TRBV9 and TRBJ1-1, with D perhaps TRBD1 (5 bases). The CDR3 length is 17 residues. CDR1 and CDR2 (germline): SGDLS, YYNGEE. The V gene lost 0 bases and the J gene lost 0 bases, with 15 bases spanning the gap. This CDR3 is CASSVVAGRTMNTEAFF. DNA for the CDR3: TGTGCCAGCAGCGTAGTTGCAGGGAGAACCATGAACACTGAAGCTTTCTTT.

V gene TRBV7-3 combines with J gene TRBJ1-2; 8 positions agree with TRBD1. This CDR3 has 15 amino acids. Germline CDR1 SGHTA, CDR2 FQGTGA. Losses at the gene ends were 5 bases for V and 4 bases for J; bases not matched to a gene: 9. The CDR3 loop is CASSPPLDRVYGYTF. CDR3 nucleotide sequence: TGTGCCAGCAGCCCCCCCCTGGACAGGGTCTATGGCTACACCTTC.

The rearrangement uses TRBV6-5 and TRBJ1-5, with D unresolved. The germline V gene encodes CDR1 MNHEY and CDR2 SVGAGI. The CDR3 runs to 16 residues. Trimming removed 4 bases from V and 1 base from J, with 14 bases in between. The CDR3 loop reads CASSLRIGQSNQPQHF. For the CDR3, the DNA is TGTGCCAGCAGTTTAAGGATTGGCCAGAGCAATCAGCCCCAGCATTTT.